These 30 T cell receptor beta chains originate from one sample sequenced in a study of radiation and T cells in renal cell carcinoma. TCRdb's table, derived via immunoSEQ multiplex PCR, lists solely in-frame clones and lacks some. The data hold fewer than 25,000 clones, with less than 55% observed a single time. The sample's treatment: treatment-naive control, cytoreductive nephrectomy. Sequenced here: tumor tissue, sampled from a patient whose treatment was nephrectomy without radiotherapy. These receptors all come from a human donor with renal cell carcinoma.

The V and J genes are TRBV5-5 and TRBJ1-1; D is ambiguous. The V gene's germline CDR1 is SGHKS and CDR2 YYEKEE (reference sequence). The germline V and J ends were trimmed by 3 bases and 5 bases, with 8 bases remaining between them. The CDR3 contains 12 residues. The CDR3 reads CASSSLGTEAFF. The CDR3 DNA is TGTGCCAGCAGCTCGCTCGGTACTGAAGCTTTCTTT.

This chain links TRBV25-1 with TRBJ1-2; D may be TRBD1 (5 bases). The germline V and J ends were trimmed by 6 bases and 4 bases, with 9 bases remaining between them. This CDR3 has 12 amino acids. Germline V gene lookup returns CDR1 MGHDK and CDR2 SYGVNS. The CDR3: CASRAGVYGYTF. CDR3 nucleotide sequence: TGTGCCAGCAGGGCGGGGGTCTATGGCTACACCTTC.

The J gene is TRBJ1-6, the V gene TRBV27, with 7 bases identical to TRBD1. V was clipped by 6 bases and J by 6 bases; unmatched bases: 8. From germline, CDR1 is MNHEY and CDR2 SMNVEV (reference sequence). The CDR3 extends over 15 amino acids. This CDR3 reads CASRLPGQSNSPLHF. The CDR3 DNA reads TGTGCCAGCAGACTACCGGGACAGAGTAATTCACCCCTCCACTTT.

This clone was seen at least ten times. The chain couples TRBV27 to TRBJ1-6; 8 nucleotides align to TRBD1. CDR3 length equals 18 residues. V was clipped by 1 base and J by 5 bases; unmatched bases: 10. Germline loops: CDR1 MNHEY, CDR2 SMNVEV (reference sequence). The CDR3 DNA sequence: TGTGCCAGCAGTTTATTTTCCCGCTGGACAGGGAATAATTCACCCCTCCACTTT. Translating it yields CASSLFSRWTGNNSPLHF.

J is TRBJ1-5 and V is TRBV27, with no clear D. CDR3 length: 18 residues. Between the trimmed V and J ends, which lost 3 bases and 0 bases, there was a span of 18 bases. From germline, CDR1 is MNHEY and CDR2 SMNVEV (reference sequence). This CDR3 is CASSFLDLDVVSNQPQHF. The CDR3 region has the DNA TGTGCCAGCAGTTTCCTTGATCTGGACGTTGTTAGCAATCAGCCCCAGCATTTT.

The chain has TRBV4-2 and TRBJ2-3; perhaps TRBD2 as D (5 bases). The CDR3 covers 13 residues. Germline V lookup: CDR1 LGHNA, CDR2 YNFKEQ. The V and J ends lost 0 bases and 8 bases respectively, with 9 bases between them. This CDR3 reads CASSQDIRGTQYF. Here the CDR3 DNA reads TGTGCCAGCAGCCAAGATATCCGGGGTACGCAGTATTTT.

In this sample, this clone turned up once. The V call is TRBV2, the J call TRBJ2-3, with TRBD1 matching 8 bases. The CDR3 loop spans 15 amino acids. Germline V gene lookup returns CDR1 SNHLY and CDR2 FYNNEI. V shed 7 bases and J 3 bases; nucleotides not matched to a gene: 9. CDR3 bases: TGTGCCAGCAATGGACAGGGAAGGGGGACAGATACGCAGTATTTT. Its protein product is CASNGQGRGTDTQYF.

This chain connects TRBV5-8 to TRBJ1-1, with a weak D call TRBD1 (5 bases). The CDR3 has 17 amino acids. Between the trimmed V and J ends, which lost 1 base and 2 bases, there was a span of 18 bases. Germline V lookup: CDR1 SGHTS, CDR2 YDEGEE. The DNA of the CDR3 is TGTGCCAGCAGCTTGCCATTTGGGACTCGAGGAAACACTGAAGCTTTCTTT. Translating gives CASSLPFGTRGNTEAFF.

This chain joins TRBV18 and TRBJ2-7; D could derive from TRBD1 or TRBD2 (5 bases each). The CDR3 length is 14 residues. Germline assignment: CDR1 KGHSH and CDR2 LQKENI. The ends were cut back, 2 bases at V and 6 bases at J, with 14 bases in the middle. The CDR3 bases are TGTGCCAGCTCACCATCGAGGGGTCTCAGCGAGCAGTACTTC. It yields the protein CASSPSRGLSEQYF.

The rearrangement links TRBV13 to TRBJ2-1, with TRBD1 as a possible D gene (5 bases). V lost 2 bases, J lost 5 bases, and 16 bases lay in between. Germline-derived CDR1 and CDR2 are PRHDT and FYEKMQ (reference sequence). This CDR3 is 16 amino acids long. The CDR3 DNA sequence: TGTGCCAGCAGCTTACGACAGTTTTTCCCAAACAATGAGCAGTTCTTC. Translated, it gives CASSLRQFFPNNEQFF.

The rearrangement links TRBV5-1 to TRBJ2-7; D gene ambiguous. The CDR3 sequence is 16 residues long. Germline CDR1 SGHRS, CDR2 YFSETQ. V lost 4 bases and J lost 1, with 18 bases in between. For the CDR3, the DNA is TGCGCCAGCAGCGAGTCCCTCGGTATGCGGTCCTACGAGCAGTACTTC. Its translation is CASSESLGMRSYEQYF.

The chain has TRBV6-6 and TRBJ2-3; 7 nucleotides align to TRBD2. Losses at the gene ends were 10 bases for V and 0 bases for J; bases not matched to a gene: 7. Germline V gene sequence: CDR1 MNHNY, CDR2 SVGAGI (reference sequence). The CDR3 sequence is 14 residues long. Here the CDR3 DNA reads TGTGCCACCGGAAGCGGGGCAAGCACAGATACGCAGTATTTT. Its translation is CATGSGASTDTQYF.

The CDR3 DNA is TGTGCCAGCAGTTACAGACACTTGAACTTCTATGGCTACACCTTC. This codes for CASSYRHLNFYGYTF. V gene TRBV6-5 combines with J gene TRBJ1-2, with unresolved D. The CDR3 consists of 15 residues. Germline loops: CDR1 MNHEY, CDR2 SVGAGI. V was pared by 2 bases and J by 4 bases, with 14 bases between.

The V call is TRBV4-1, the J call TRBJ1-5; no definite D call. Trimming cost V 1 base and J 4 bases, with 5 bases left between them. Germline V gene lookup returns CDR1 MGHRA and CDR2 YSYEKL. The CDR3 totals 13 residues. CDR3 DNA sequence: TGCGCCAGCAGCCAAGGGGAGAATCAGCCCCAGCATTTT. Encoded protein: CASSQGENQPQHF.

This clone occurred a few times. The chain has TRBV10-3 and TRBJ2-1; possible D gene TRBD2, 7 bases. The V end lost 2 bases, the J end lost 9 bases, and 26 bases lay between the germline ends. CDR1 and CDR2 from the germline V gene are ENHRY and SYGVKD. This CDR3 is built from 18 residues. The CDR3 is CAISEQLLGGGPRGEQFF. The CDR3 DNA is TGTGCCATCAGTGAGCAGTTGCTAGGCGGGGGCCCACGGGGTGAGCAGTTCTTC.

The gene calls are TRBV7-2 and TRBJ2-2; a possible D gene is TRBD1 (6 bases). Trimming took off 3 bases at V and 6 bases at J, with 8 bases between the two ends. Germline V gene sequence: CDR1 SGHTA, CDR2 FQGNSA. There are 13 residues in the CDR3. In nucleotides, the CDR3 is TGTGCCAGCAGCTTTGGGGGCCCCGGGGAGCTGTTTTTT. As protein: CASSFGGPGELFF.

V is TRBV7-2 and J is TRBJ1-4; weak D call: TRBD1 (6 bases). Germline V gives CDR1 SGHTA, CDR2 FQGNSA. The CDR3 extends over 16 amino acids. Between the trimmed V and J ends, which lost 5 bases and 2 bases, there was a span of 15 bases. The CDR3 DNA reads TGTGCCAGCAGCCGACAACCTCAGGGGACTAATGAAAAACTGTTTTTT. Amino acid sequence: CASSRQPQGTNEKLFF.

The CDR3 region has the DNA TGTGCCAGCTCACCCCTTGGGCCGGGGGGCGACGAGCAGTACTTC. This sequence encodes CASSPLGPGGDEQYF. This sequence joins TRBV18 and TRBJ2-7; D is perhaps TRBD2 (7 bases). The V gene lost 3 bases and the J gene lost 5 bases, with 17 bases spanning the gap. This CDR3 comprises 15 residues. Germline CDR1 KGHSH, CDR2 LQKENI.

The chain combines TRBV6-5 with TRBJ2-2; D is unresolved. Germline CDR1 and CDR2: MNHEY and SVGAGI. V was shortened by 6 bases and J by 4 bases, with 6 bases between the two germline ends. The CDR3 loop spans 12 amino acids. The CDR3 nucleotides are TGTGCCAGCAGGGGTTTCACCGGGGAGCTGTTTTTT. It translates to CASRGFTGELFF.

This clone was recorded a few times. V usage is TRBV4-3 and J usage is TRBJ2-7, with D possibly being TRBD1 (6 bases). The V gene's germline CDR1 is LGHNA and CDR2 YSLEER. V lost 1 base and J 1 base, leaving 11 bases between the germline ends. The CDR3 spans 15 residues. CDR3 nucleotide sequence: TGCGCCAGCAGCCAAGTTTTCCAGGGGTCCTACGAGCAGTACTTC. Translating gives CASSQVFQGSYEQYF.

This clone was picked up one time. The CDR3 nucleotides are TGCACTACTGACACAGATACGCAGTATTTT. Amino acids: CTTDTDTQYF. The J gene is TRBJ2-3, the V gene TRBV29-1; D unclear. Germline V lookup: CDR1 SQVTM, CDR2 ANQGSEA. CDR3 length: 10 residues.

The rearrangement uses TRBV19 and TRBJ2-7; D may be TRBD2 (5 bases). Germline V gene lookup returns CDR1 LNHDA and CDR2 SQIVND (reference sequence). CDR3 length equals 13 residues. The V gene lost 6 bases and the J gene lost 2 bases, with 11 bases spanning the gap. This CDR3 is CASRLPGTYEQYF. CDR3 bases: TGTGCCAGTAGACTTCCGGGGACCTACGAGCAGTACTTC.

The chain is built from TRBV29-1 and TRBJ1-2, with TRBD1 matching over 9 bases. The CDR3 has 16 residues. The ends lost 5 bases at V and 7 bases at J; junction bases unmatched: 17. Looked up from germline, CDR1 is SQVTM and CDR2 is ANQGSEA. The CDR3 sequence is CSVSRGQGLRLGGYTF. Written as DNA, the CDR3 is TGCAGCGTTAGTCGCGGACAGGGGCTTCGGTTGGGTGGCTACACCTTC.

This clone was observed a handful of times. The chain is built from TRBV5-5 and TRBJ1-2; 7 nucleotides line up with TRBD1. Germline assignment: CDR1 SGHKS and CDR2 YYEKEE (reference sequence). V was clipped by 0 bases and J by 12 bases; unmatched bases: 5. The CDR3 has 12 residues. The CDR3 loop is CASSLEGQRDTF. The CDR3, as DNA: TGTGCCAGCAGCTTGGAGGGACAGCGGGACACCTTC.

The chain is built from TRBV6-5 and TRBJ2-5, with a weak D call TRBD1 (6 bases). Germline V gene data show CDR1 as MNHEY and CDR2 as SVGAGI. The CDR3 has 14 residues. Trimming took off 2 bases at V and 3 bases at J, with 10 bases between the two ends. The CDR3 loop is CASSYATGEETQYF. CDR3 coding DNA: TGTGCCAGCAGTTACGCGACAGGTGAAGAGACCCAGTACTTC.

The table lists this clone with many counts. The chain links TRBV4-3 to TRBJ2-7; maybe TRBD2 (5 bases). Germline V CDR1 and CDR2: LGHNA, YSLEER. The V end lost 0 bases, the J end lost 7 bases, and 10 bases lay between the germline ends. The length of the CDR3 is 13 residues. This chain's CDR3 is CASSQDRAGEQYF. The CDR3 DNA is TGCGCCAGCAGCCAAGATCGGGCGGGTGAGCAGTACTTC.

The CDR3 here is CASSQRPTAFNEKLFF. CDR3 DNA: TGCGCCAGCAGCCAAAGACCCACAGCATTTAATGAAAAACTGTTTTTT. This rearrangement joins TRBV4-3 to TRBJ1-4; D is unresolved. The V gene lost 2 bases and the J gene lost 4 bases, with 14 bases spanning the gap. The CDR3 totals 16 residues. Germline assignment: CDR1 LGHNA and CDR2 YSLEER.

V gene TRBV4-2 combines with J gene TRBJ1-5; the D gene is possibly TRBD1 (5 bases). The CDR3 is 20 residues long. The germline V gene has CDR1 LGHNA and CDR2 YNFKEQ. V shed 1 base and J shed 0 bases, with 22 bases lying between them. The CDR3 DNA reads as TGTGCCAGCAGCCAAGTCTTCGAGGGCTGGGCGGGGGGTAGCAATCAGCCCCAGCATTTT. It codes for CASSQVFEGWAGGSNQPQHF.

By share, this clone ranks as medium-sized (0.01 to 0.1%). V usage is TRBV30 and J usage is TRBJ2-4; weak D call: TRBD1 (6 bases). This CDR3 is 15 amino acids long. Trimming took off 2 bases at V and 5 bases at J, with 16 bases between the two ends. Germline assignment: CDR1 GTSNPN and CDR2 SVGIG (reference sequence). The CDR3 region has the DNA TGTGCCTGGAGTAAACTCGGGACAACCCAAAACATTCAGTACTTC. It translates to CAWSKLGTTQNIQYF.

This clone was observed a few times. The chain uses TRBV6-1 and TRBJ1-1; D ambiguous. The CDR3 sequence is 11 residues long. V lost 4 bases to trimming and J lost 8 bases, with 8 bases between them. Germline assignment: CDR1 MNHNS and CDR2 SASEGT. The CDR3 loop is CASSARAEAFF. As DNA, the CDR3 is TGTGCCAGCAGTGCCCGGGCCGAAGCTTTCTTT.